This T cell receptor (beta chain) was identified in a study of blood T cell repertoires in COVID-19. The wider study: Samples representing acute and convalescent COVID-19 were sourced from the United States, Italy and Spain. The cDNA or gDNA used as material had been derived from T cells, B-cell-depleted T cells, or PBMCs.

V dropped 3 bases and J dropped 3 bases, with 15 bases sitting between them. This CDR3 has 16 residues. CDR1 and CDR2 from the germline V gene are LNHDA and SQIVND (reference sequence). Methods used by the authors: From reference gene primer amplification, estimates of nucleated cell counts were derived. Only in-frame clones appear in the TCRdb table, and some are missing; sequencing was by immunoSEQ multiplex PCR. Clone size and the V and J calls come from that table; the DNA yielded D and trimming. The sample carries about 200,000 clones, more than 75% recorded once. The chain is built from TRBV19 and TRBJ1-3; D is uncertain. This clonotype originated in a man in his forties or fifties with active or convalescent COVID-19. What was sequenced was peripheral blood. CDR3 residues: CASSIDWALRGNTIYF. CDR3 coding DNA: TGTGCCAGTAGTATTGATTGGGCCCTCCGTGGAAACACCATATATTTT.